The source of this T cell receptor beta chain is a study of STAT3 mutations in large granular lymphocyte leukemia. As for the study in general: Among longitudinally sequenced T-LGLL patients, roughly half had canonical activating STAT3 mutations detected.

With 4 bases clipped from V and 4 bases from J, the junction kept 10 bases outside the gene matches. This CDR3 spans 15 amino acids. Germline V CDR1 and CDR2: SGHRS, YFSETQ. Notes on this clone: Its specificity is not known.

Using immunoSEQ multiplex PCR, the repertoire was profiled, and TCRdb retains in-frame clones only, with some absent. The table lists 2,500 to 4,000 clones, 35% to 45% of them singletons. Study results and limitations: In several patients, dominant TCR clone burden exceeded STAT3 mutant burden. At least one immunodominant TCR beta clonotype appeared in every T-cell large granular lymphocyte leukemia patient.

The sequenced sample consisted of peripheral blood mononuclear cells. The chain recombines TRBV5-1 with TRBJ2-7; TRBD1 aligns across 8 bases. The TCR sequence derives from a man aged 45-65 years with T-cell large granular lymphocyte leukemia. Some clones in this sample may be carry-over from other donors' samples. CDR3 sequence (DNA): TGCGCCAGCAGCCCGGACAGGGCGATAGGATACGAGCAGTACTTC. It specifies CASSPDRAIGYEQYF.